Presented here are 24 T cell receptor beta chains from one specimen sequenced in a study of CD8+CD57+ T cells in acquired aplastic anemia. The template for TCR beta VDJ and CDR3 sequence profiling was genomic DNA. Using its own MiXCR run on the reads, TCRdb lists one record per CDR3 protein. The sample comprises about 150,000 distinct CDR3 sequences, 48% of which are singletons, and 25% to 35% rests with the top ten. Patients selected for sequencing had displayed CD8+CD57+ cell expansion by flow cytometry. Sequencing input: sorted CD4+, CD8+, or CD8+CD57+ T cells (not recorded which) from PBMCs. The receptors stem from a human donor with aplastic anemia.

A single count supports this clonotype. The junction shows a germline mismatch at one end, possibly a read error. J is TRBJ2-2 and V is TRBV7-8; D not certain. The CDR3 totals 17 residues. From germline, CDR1 is SGHVS and CDR2 FQNEAQ. The DNA of the CDR3 is TGTGCCAGCAGCTCAGAGTATGGGATGTCGAGCACCGTGGAGCTGTTTTTT. Protein product: CASSSEYGMSSTVELFF.

The sample holds many counts of this clonotype. The chain recombines TRBV20-1 with TRBJ2-1; 10 bases fit TRBD2. Germline CDR1 reads DFQATT; CDR2 reads SNEGSKA (reference sequence). V shed 1 base, J shed 6 bases, and the junction held 9 bases outside the gene matches. This CDR3 spans 16 amino acids. The DNA of the CDR3 is TGCAGTGCTAGAGCGGGTAGCGGGAGGCAAACCAATGAGCAGTTCTTC. This sequence encodes CSARAGSGRQTNEQFF.

This clonotype was counted many times. This CDR3 is CASSYSPQGAVYEQYF. The CDR3 DNA sequence: TGTGCCAGCAGTTACTCGCCACAGGGGGCCGTCTACGAGCAGTACTTC. The chain has TRBV6-5 and TRBJ2-7; 9 bases match TRBD1. CDR1 is MNHEY, CDR2 SVGAGI, per germline. V lost 0 bases and J lost 3; bases outside the gene matches: 6. The CDR3 extends over 16 amino acids.

This clonotype was detected many times. The chain is built from TRBV5-1 and TRBJ2-3; 12 bases match TRBD2. V shed 1 base, J shed 4 bases, and the junction held 7 bases outside the gene matches. The CDR3 loop spans 17 amino acids. Per germline, CDR1 SGHRS and CDR2 YFSETQ. This chain's CDR3 is CASSLPLAGGPSDTQYF. CDR3 bases: TGCGCCAGCAGCTTGCCCCTAGCGGGAGGGCCTTCAGATACGCAGTATTTT.

This clonotype was seen many times. The chain is built from TRBV6-1 and TRBJ2-3, with TRBD2 matching 8 bases. The CDR3 contains 14 residues. V shed 8 bases and J 2 bases; nucleotides not matched to a gene: 6. The germline V gene has CDR1 MNHNS and CDR2 SASEGT. Here the CDR3 DNA reads TGTGCCAGCGAAAGCGGGAGCTCCACAGATACGCAGTATTTT. Residues: CASESGSSTDTQYF.

This chain links TRBV5-1 with TRBJ1-1; D is possibly TRBD1 (5 bases). V gave up 0 bases and J gave up 5 bases, with 5 bases separating them. Germline values: CDR1 SGHRS, CDR2 YFSETQ. The length of the CDR3 is 12 residues. The CDR3 DNA sequence: TGCGCCAGCAGCTTGGGGACAACTGAAGCTTTCTTT. Amino acid sequence: CASSLGTTEAFF.

This clonotype was seen many times. This chain joins TRBV19 and TRBJ1-1; D gene uncertain. The germline V gene encodes CDR1 LNHDA and CDR2 SQIVND (reference sequence). CDR3 length equals 14 residues. V was clipped by 5 bases and J by 1 base, with 11 bases between them. In DNA form, the CDR3 reads TGTGCCAGTAGTCACGGGCAGCAGAACACTGAAGCTTTCTTT. It codes for CASSHGQQNTEAFF.

The V gene is TRBV25-1, the J gene TRBJ1-4; 9 nucleotides line up with TRBD1. V lost 3 bases to trimming and J lost 4 bases; unmatched junction nucleotides: 6. The germline V gene has CDR1 MGHDK and CDR2 SYGVNS. This CDR3 is built from 16 residues. The CDR3 DNA sequence: TGTGCCAGCAGTGATCTTCGACAGGGGGATAATGAAAAACTGTTTTTT. Encoded protein: CASSDLRQGDNEKLFF. The full variable domain, with the rest looked up from reference TRBV25-1 and TRBJ1-4, is EADIYQTPRYLVIGTGKKITLECSQTMGHDKMYWYQQDPGMELHLIHYSYGVNSTEKGDLSSESTVSRIRTEHFPLTLESARPSHTSQYLCASSDLRQGDNEKLFFGSGTQLSVL.

The chain links TRBV27 to TRBJ1-5; D unresolved. Germline CDR1 and CDR2: MNHEY and SMNVEV (reference sequence). The CDR3 is made up of 14 amino acids. V gave up 2 bases and J gave up 8 bases, with 13 bases separating them. The chain's CDR3 is CASSLTYLQEPQHF. The CDR3 DNA reads as TGTGCCAGCAGTTTAACGTACCTCCAAGAGCCCCAGCATTTT.

This clonotype was seen repeatedly, ten times or more. The DNA for the CDR3 is TGTGCCAGCAGTTACTTCCGCGGGACCCACACAGATACGCAGTATTTT. Amino acid sequence: CASSYFRGTHTDTQYF. This chain uses TRBV6-5 with TRBJ2-3; D perhaps matches TRBD2 (6 bases). The CDR3 runs 16 residues. The V end lost 1 base, the J end lost 2 bases, and 13 bases lay between the germline ends. CDR1 is MNHEY, CDR2 SVGAGI, per germline.

This chain connects TRBV29-1 to TRBJ2-3; D is unclear. V lost 3 bases, J lost 6 bases, and 10 bases lay in between. CDR1 SQVTM and CDR2 ANQGSEA come from the germline V gene. The CDR3 length is 12 residues. The CDR3 coding sequence is TGCAGCGTTGAGGCGGCGAGGGATACGCAGTATTTT. It is translated as CSVEAARDTQYF.

The rearrangement links TRBV20-1 to TRBJ1-1, with unresolved D. Deletions cut 7 bases from V and 10 bases from J, with 19 bases between. This CDR3 region has 12 residues. Germline CDR1 and CDR2: DFQATT and SNEGSKA (reference sequence). The CDR3 sequence: CSGINAGVVAFF. The CDR3 nucleotides are TGCAGTGGAATTAATGCGGGCGTTGTAGCTTTCTTT.

This clonotype was detected ten times or more. CDR3 residues: CASSLGDSPLYGYTF. CDR3 nucleotides: TGTGCCAGCAGCTTGGGTGACAGCCCCCTCTATGGCTACACCTTC. This chain connects TRBV5-6 to TRBJ1-2; D perhaps matches TRBD1 (5 bases). CDR1 and CDR2 from the germline V gene are SGHDT and YYEEEE. V dropped 0 bases and J dropped 4 bases, with 13 bases sitting between them. CDR3 size: 15 residues.

The chain employs TRBV3-1 and TRBJ1-4; possible D gene TRBD1, 5 bases. Between the trimmed V and J ends, which lost 0 bases and 7 bases, there was a span of 12 bases. From germline, CDR1 is LGHDT and CDR2 YNNKEL (reference sequence). This CDR3 contains 15 residues. For the CDR3, the DNA is TGTGCCAGCAGCCAAGAGTGGCAGGGAAGTGAAAAACTGTTTTTT. Translating it yields CASSQEWQGSEKLFF. The whole variable domain, filled in from reference TRBV3-1 and TRBJ1-4, reads DTAVSQTPKYLVTQMGNDKSIKCEQNLGHDTMYWYKQDSKKFLKIMFSYNNKELIINETVPNRFSPKSPDKAHLNLHINSLELGDSAVYFCASSQEWQGSEKLFFGSGTQLSVL.

As regards this clonotype: A much bigger clone sits one base away, suggesting this may be a read error. The conserved phenylalanine or tryptophan normally closing the CDR3 is absent here, so this likely arose from a read error. The CDR3 DNA follows: TGTGCCAGCAGTGCCCTCGGGTACGAGCAGTACCTC. Translating gives CASSALGYEQYL. The chain uses TRBV6-2 or TRBV6-3 and TRBJ2-7, with D unclear. This CDR3 spans 12 amino acids. Trimming cost V 5 bases and J 4 bases, with 9 bases left between them. The germline gives CDR1 MNHEY, CDR2 SVGEGT.

This clonotype has at least ten counts. V gene TRBV12-3 or TRBV12-4 combines with J gene TRBJ2-7; a possible D gene is TRBD2 (6 bases). CDR3 length: 17 residues. Trimming cost V 6 bases and J 4 bases, with 25 bases left between them. The chain's CDR3 is CASSLLPPPWRDYEQYF. In nucleotides, the CDR3 is TGTGCCAGCAGCTTGCTCCCCCCTCCGTGGAGGGATTACGAGCAGTACTTC.

This sequence joins TRBV7-8 and TRBJ1-1; weak D call: TRBD1 (6 bases). From germline, CDR1 is SGHVS and CDR2 FQNEAQ. Between the trimmed V and J ends, which lost 5 bases and 1 base, there was a span of 14 bases. The CDR3 has 15 amino acids. CDR3 bases: TGTGCCAGCAGCCCGGCCAGGGGAGGGAACACTGAAGCTTTCTTT. This encodes CASSPARGGNTEAFF.

This clonotype was picked up a small number of times. The V call is TRBV2, the J call TRBJ1-2, with D perhaps TRBD1 (6 bases). The V end lost 1 base, the J end lost 2 bases, and 11 bases lay between the germline ends. The CDR3 totals 15 residues. Germline CDR1 is SNHLY and CDR2 is FYNNEI. CDR3 coding DNA: TGTGCCAGCAGTGAAGGGGGCAGGGGAAACTATGGCTACACCTTC. This encodes CASSEGGRGNYGYTF.

This clonotype has a count of ten or more. The chain couples TRBV3-1 to TRBJ1-1; D gene unclear. Germline V gene data show CDR1 as LGHDT and CDR2 as YNNKEL (reference sequence). The CDR3 length is 15 residues. Trimming took off 0 bases at V and 1 base at J, with 9 bases between the two ends. The CDR3 region is CASSQDHRANTEAFF. The CDR3 DNA reads as TGTGCCAGCAGCCAAGATCACAGAGCGAACACTGAAGCTTTCTTT.

The chain joins TRBV15 to TRBJ2-7; TRBD1 matches 8 bases. V trimming: 5 bases; J trimming: 4 bases; junction bases outside the gene matches: 7. CDR1 and CDR2 (germline): LNHNV, YYDKDF (reference sequence). The CDR3 contains 14 residues. CDR3 sequence reads: CATSGQGNYYEQYF. The CDR3 DNA is TGTGCCACCAGCGGACAGGGAAATTATTACGAGCAGTACTTC.

J is TRBJ2-2 and V is TRBV25-1; 13 bases fit TRBD2. This CDR3 is 18 amino acids long. Germline trimming cut 6 bases from V and 8 bases from J; bases unmatched to any gene: 15. Germline values: CDR1 MGHDK, CDR2 SYGVNS. The CDR3 is CASRKDGGLAGVLGELFF. In DNA, the CDR3 is TGTGCCAGCAGGAAGGACGGCGGACTAGCGGGAGTGTTAGGGGAGCTGTTTTTT.

The chain uses TRBV15 and TRBJ1-2, with D uncertain. CDR3 length: 12 residues. Germline-derived CDR1 and CDR2 are LNHNV and YYDKDF (reference sequence). Trimming cost V 4 bases and J 5 bases, with 8 bases left between them. The CDR3 sequence: CATSTERYGYTF. The CDR3 coding sequence is TGTGCCACCAGCACAGAAAGATATGGCTACACCTTC.

This clonotype was counted ten times or more. V and J are TRBV9 and TRBJ2-7, with a weak D call TRBD2 (5 bases). This CDR3 comprises 15 residues. Germline V gene lookup returns CDR1 SGDLS and CDR2 YYNGEE. The V end lost 2 bases, the J end lost 2 bases, and 14 bases lay between the germline ends. The DNA for the CDR3 is TGTGCCAGCAGCGTGGACTTTCCGATTGCCTACGAGCAGTACTTC. It is translated as CASSVDFPIAYEQYF.

The chain carries TRBV6-5 and TRBJ1-6, with 9 bases identical to TRBD1. CDR3 length: 15 residues. The V segment lost 4 bases and the J segment 9 bases; nucleotides outside the gene matches: 7. Germline-derived CDR1 and CDR2 are MNHEY and SVGAGI. The CDR3 bases are TGTGCCAGCAGTTTCCTTGGACAGGGGAGTTCACCCCTCCACTTT. Residues: CASSFLGQGSSPLHF.